These 32 T cell receptor beta chains share one sample of origin, sequenced in a study of tissue T cells after allogeneic stem cell transplantation. Stated time point: mouse harvest day 7 after allogeneic transplant. The graft held 10^6 splenic CD5+ T cells and 10^7 T-cell-depleted bone marrow cells. Using immunoSEQ multiplex PCR, the repertoire was profiled, and TCRdb retains in-frame clones only, with some absent. Here the sample spans some 4,100 clones, approximately 46% being singletons. Sequencing was carried out using gut tissue. The origin of the receptors is a female BALB/c mouse given C57BL/6 T cells with graft-versus-host disease after an allogeneic hematopoietic cell transplant.

On this clone: The gene names here belong to mouse. CDR3 amino acids: CASSQEGTGDTQYF. The CDR3 DNA, read in part, is TGTGCCAGCAGCCAAGAGGGGACTGGGGACACCCAGTAC. V and J are TRBV5 and TRBJ2-5; 9 nucleotides match TRBD2. Read data end 1 residue before the CDR3 end; the end is taken from the germline J gene. CDR3 length: 14 residues. Germline lookup yields CDR1 LGHNA and CDR2 YNLKQL (reference sequence). The V segment lost 0 bases and the J segment 6 bases; nucleotides outside the gene matches: 1.

In its sample, this clone was seen a few times. The gene names given are mouse names. The CDR3 end lies 1 residue beyond the end of the read and is filled in from the germline J gene. This sequence joins TRBV3 and TRBJ1-4; tentative D call: TRBD1 (5 bases). The CDR3 has 14 amino acids. CDR1 is SNHLY and CDR2 is FYNGKV in the germline V gene (reference sequence). With 1 base removed from V and 6 bases from J, the gap between germline ends came to 9 bases. The CDR3 spells CASSLGQGHERLFF. CDR3 bases read: TGTGCCAGCAGCTTAGGGCAGGGCCACGAAAGATTATTT.

Turning to this clone: All gene names here are mouse names. The read stops 1 residue short of the end of the CDR3; the missing end is completed from the germline J gene. The rearrangement joins TRBV12-2 to TRBJ2-2; D perhaps matches TRBD2 (7 bases). V was shortened by 0 bases and J by 0 bases, with 10 bases between the two germline ends. Germline values: CDR1 SGHLS, CDR2 HYDKME. This CDR3 contains 16 residues. The CDR3 region is CASSLEGGSNTGQLYF. The covered CDR3 bases are TGTGCCAGCTCTCTCGAGGGGGGGTCAAACACCGGGCAGCTCTAC. The entire variable domain, with the rest obtained from reference TRBV12-2 and TRBJ2-2, is as follows: NSGVVQSPRYIIKGKGERSILKCIPISGHLSVAWYQQTQGQELKFFIQHYDKMERDKGNLPSRFSVQQFDDYHSEMNMSALELEDSAVYFCASSLEGGSNTGQLYFGEGSKLTVL.

This clone turned up a few times. Germline and genes here are mouse. Read data end 1 residue before the CDR3 end; the end is taken from the germline J gene. The V gene is TRBV26, the J gene TRBJ2-7; the match to TRBD1 covers 8 bases. Germline loops: CDR1 KGHPV, CDR2 FQNQEV (reference sequence). Unmatched junction bases numbered 7, after V lost 3 bases and J lost 6 bases. The CDR3 runs 14 residues. The CDR3: CASSLGQGDSEQYF. Partial CDR3 DNA: TGTGCCAGCAGTCTCGGACAGGGAGACTCTGAACAGTAC. Using reference TRBV26 and TRBJ2-7 for the parts outside the CDR3, the full variable domain is NSKVIQTPRYLVKGQGQKAKMRCIPEKGHPVVFWYQQNKNNEFKFLINFQNQEVLQQIDMTEKRFSAECPSNSPCSLEIQSSEAGDSALYLCASSLGQGDSEQYFGPGTRLTVL.

This clone was observed once. Here the gene names and germline are mouse. The missing CDR3 end, 1 residue past where the read stops, is filled in from the germline J gene. Different DNA sequences within this sample yield the same CDR3. The chain uses TRBV2 and TRBJ2-4; D is ambiguous. The V gene lost 0 bases and the J gene lost 0 bases, with 1 base spanning the gap. The V gene's germline CDR1 is LGHNA and CDR2 YSYQKL. The CDR3 is 13 residues long. The CDR3 DNA, read in part, is TGTGCCAGCAGCCAAGACAGTCAAAACACCTTGTAC. Translated: CASSQDSQNTLY. The full CDR3 protein reads CASSQDSQNTLYF.

A note on this clone: Gene labels here are mouse ones. The CDR3 goes on 1 residue after the read ends, and that part is filled in from the germline J gene. J is TRBJ1-3 and V is TRBV16; D may be TRBD1 (5 bases). CDR1 is SGHSA and CDR2 is FRNQAP in the germline V gene. The V end was cut by 4 bases, the J end by 0 bases, with 7 bases between. The CDR3 is made up of 14 amino acids. CDR3 sequence reads: CASSSDNSGNTLYF. The sequenced part of the CDR3 DNA is TGTGCAAGCAGCTCGGACAATTCTGGAAATACGCTCTAT.

Comments on this clone: Germline and genes: mouse. The CDR3 end is not reached by the read, which stops 1 residue before it; the germline J gene fills it in. The J gene is TRBJ2-4, the V gene TRBV26; possible D gene TRBD1, 5 bases. V shed 4 bases and J shed 0 bases, with 8 bases lying between them. The germline gives CDR1 KGHPV, CDR2 FQNQEV (reference sequence). The CDR3 has 14 residues. The CDR3 DNA, read in part, is TGTGCCAGCAGTCCTCAGGGTAGTCAAAACACCTTGTAC. Translating gives CASSPQGSQNTLY. The complete CDR3 sequence is CASSPQGSQNTLYF.

This clone is classed as large (0.1 to 1%). Genes here carry mouse names. The CDR3 is cut off 1 residue early in the read; its end comes from the germline J gene. The chain combines TRBV13-3 with TRBJ1-2, with D maybe TRBD1 (5 bases). V shed 5 bases and J shed 0 bases, with 11 bases lying between them. The V gene's germline CDR1 is NNHDY and CDR2 SYVADS. The CDR3 covers 14 residues. This CDR3 is CASSPGRTNSDYTF. CDR3 bases read: TGTGCCAGCAGCCCGGGACGGACAAACTCCGACTACACC.

Of note for this clone: The gene names here belong to mouse. The read finishes 1 residue shy of the CDR3 end, and the germline J gene is used to complete it. The chain combines TRBV20 with TRBJ1-4; no clear D. The V gene lost 2 bases and the J gene lost 0 bases, with 7 bases spanning the gap. This CDR3 comprises 14 residues. Germline V gene sequence: CDR1 GFQATS, CDR2 STVNSAI. The CDR3 DNA, read in part, is TGTGGTGCTAGGAGCCAGATTTCCAACGAAAGATTATTT. Its protein is CGARSQISNERLF. The CDR3 reads in full as CGARSQISNERLFF. The full variable domain, completed using reference TRBV20 and TRBJ1-4, is GALVYQYPRRTICKSGTSMRMECQAVGFQATSVAWYRQSPQKTFELIALSTVNSAIKYEQNFTQEKFPISHPNLSFSSMTVLNAYLEDRGLYLCGARSQISNERLFFGHGTKLSVL.

This clone appeared a few times. Gene names and germline match the mouse. The read finishes 1 residue shy of the CDR3 end, and the germline J gene is used to complete it. The chain couples TRBV26 to TRBJ1-3; the D gene is possibly TRBD1 (6 bases). The V end was cut by 2 bases, the J end by 4 bases, with 6 bases between. This CDR3 contains 13 residues. Germline CDR1 and CDR2: KGHPV and FQNQEV (reference sequence). CDR3 residues: CASSLTGGNTLYF. The DNA read from the CDR3 is TGTGCCAGCAGTCTGACAGGGGGAAATACGCTCTAT.

Worth noting for this clone: Gene and germline names: mouse. Coverage ceases 1 residue before the CDR3 finishes, and the germline J gene fills in the end. This sequence joins TRBV26 and TRBJ1-3, with a tentative D call TRBD1 (5 bases). Germline assignment: CDR1 KGHPV and CDR2 FQNQEV (reference sequence). The CDR3 totals 12 residues. Trimming shortened V by 7 bases and J by 2 bases, and 6 bases separated the two germline ends. The CDR3 region is CASTGAGNTLYF. Partial CDR3 DNA: TGTGCCAGCACGGGGGCTGGAAATACGCTCTAT.

To note about this clone: All gene names here are mouse names. The read finishes 1 residue shy of the CDR3 end, and the germline J gene is used to complete it. The rearrangement links TRBV16 to TRBJ2-3; TRBD2 might be the D (7 bases). The CDR3 length is 15 residues. In germline, CDR1 is SGHSA, CDR2 FRNQAP. V was pared by 3 bases and J by 3 bases, with 13 bases between. The CDR3 loop reads CASSFWGAQAETLYF. The sequenced CDR3 bases are TGTGCAAGCAGCTTTTGGGGGGCGCAGGCAGAAACGCTGTAT.

Concerning this clone itself: Gene names denote mouse genes. The CDR3 is CASGDLGGKDTQYF. CDR3 DNA (partial): TGTGCCAGCGGTGATTTGGGGGGAAAAGACACCCAGTAC. V gene TRBV13-2 combines with J gene TRBJ2-5, with 7 bases aligning to TRBD2. The CDR3 end falls 1 residue outside the read, so it is completed with the germline J gene. Germline loops: CDR1 NNHNN, CDR2 SYGAGS (reference sequence). The CDR3 covers 14 residues. The junction had 3 bases not matched to a gene; V was cut back by 1 base and J by 4 bases.

In the case of this clone: Gene names are mouse gene names. The read finishes 1 residue shy of the CDR3 end, and the germline J gene is used to complete it. The J gene is TRBJ1-1, the V gene TRBV12-2; D might be TRBD1 (5 bases). Germline V gives CDR1 SGHLS, CDR2 HYDKME. CDR3 length equals 14 residues. V was clipped by 6 bases and J by 0 bases, with 13 bases between them. CDR3 DNA, as far as it was read: TGTGCCAGCCCCCCGACAGATGCAAACACAGAAGTCTTC. Translation: CASPPTDANTEVF. From start to end, the CDR3 is CASPPTDANTEVFF.

Concerning this clone: Gene names are mouse gene names. Read data end 1 residue before the CDR3 end; the end is taken from the germline J gene. The gene calls are TRBV19 and TRBJ2-1; D remains unclear. The CDR3 sequence is 13 residues long. The germline V gene encodes CDR1 FNHDT and CDR2 SITEND (reference sequence). With 6 bases removed from V and 3 bases from J, the gap between germline ends came to 10 bases. Incomplete CDR3 DNA: TGTGCCAGCACGAGGGAGGGCTATGCTGAGCAGTTC. Translation: CASTREGYAEQF. The full CDR3 reads CASTREGYAEQFF.

Concerning this clone itself: Germline and genes: mouse. The observed sequence ends 1 residue before the CDR3 terminus, with the missing tail filled in from the germline J gene. The chain recombines TRBV12-2 with TRBJ2-7, with TRBD1 as a possible D gene (5 bases). Germline assignment: CDR1 SGHLS and CDR2 HYDKME. The CDR3 totals 14 residues. V was shortened by 0 bases and J by 7 bases, with 15 bases between the two germline ends. The CDR3 loop is CASSLDGKGWEQYF. CDR3 bases read: TGTGCCAGCTCTCTCGATGGGAAGGGGTGGGAACAGTAC.

About this clone: Gene names are the mouse ones. Sequencing ends 1 residue short of the CDR3 end; the germline J gene provides the rest. The chain joins TRBV4 to TRBJ1-3; 8 bases match TRBD1. Germline CDR1 LGHDT, CDR2 YNNKQL (reference sequence). CDR3 length: 14 amino acids. The junction had 3 bases not matched to a gene; V was cut back by 4 bases and J by 4 bases. The CDR3: CASSFRDRGNTLYF. The CDR3 bases that were read are TGTGCCAGCAGCTTCCGGGACAGGGGAAATACGCTCTAT.

About this clone: Germline and genes: mouse. The covered CDR3 bases are TGTGCCAGCAGTCAGGGGAAGAACACCTTGTAC. Its translation is CASSQGKNTLY. The entire CDR3 reads CASSQGKNTLYF. The J gene is TRBJ2-4, the V gene TRBV26; TRBD1 is a possible D gene (5 bases). The read halts 1 residue ahead of the CDR3 end, with the missing end drawn from the germline J gene. The CDR3 contains 12 residues. The V and J ends lost 4 bases and 6 bases respectively, with 8 bases between them. The germline V gene has CDR1 KGHPV and CDR2 FQNQEV (reference sequence).

On this clone: All gene names here are mouse names. The CDR3 here is CASSLAGTSQNTLYF. The sequenced part of the CDR3 DNA is TGTGCCAGCAGTCTGGCAGGGACTAGTCAAAACACCTTGTAC. This chain uses TRBV26 with TRBJ2-4; maybe TRBD2 (6 bases). The CDR3 end falls 1 residue outside the read, so it is completed with the germline J gene. The germline V and J ends were trimmed by 2 bases and 0 bases, with 9 bases remaining between them. The CDR3 contains 15 residues. Germline values: CDR1 KGHPV, CDR2 FQNQEV (reference sequence).

About this clone itself: Mouse gene names and germline throughout. The DNA ends 1 residue before the CDR3 does, and the rest of the CDR3 is filled in from the germline J gene. The rearrangement links TRBV26 to TRBJ1-4; D gene ambiguous. The V gene lost 4 bases and the J gene lost 5 bases, with 5 bases spanning the gap. The CDR3 spans 12 residues. The germline V gene encodes CDR1 KGHPV and CDR2 FQNQEV (reference sequence). The CDR3 reads CASSQQNERLFF. The sequenced CDR3 bases are TGTGCCAGCAGTCAACAAAACGAAAGATTATTT. Full variable domain (rest looked up from reference TRBV26 and TRBJ1-4): NSKVIQTPRYLVKGQGQKAKMRCIPEKGHPVVFWYQQNKNNEFKFLINFQNQEVLQQIDMTEKRFSAECPSNSPCSLEIQSSEAGDSALYLCASSQQNERLFFGHGTKLSVL.

A word on this clone: Mouse gene names apply. The read is 1 residue too short to cover the CDR3 end, so that end is filled in from the germline J gene. The V and J genes are TRBV19 and TRBJ2-7; the D is unclear. The V end was cut by 4 bases, the J end by 2 bases, with 4 bases between. This CDR3 contains 11 residues. CDR1 is FNHDT and CDR2 is SITEND in the germline V gene (reference sequence). The covered CDR3 bases are TGTGCCAGCAGTCCACCCTATGAACAGTAC. Translating gives CASSPPYEQY. The complete CDR3 protein is CASSPPYEQYF.

This clone was seen more than once but under ten times. The germline and genes are mouse ones. CDR3 in amino acids: CASSLSGRSYEQYF. The part of the CDR3 DNA that was read is TGTGCCAGCAGTCTGTCGGGACGGTCCTATGAACAGTAC. This chain links TRBV26 with TRBJ2-7, with D tentatively TRBD1 or TRBD2 (5 bases each). The read gets to within 1 residue of the CDR3 end, and the germline J gene fills in the rest. The V gene's germline CDR1 is KGHPV and CDR2 FQNQEV (reference sequence). The CDR3 consists of 14 residues. V lost 0 bases and J lost 1, with 7 bases in between.

The sample holds a few counts of this clone. Mouse names are used for the genes. The read finishes 1 residue shy of the CDR3 end, and the germline J gene is used to complete it. V usage is TRBV1 and J usage is TRBJ2-5, with TRBD2 matching over 10 bases. Germline trimming cut 5 bases from V and 3 bases from J; bases unmatched to any gene: 2. Germline V CDR1 and CDR2: NSQYPW, LRSPGD (reference sequence). This CDR3 region has 14 residues. The DNA read from the CDR3 is TGCACCTGCAGTACTGGGGGGGTTCAAGACACCCAGTAC. Amino acid sequence: CTCSTGGVQDTQY. The full CDR3 is CTCSTGGVQDTQYF.

This clone is a singleton in its sample. Gene names and germline refer to mouse. The read terminates 1 residue ahead of where the CDR3 ends, so the germline J gene completes it. The genes are TRBV13-1 and TRBJ2-7; 7 bases are shared with TRBD2. The CDR3 has 13 amino acids. Germline values: CDR1 NSHNY, CDR2 SYGAGN. The V and J ends lost 3 bases and 5 bases, in that order; junction bases with no gene match: 5. Partial CDR3 DNA: TGTGCCAGCAGTGCGGCGGGGGGGGATGAACAGTAC. It is translated as CASSAAGGDEQY. The full CDR3 reads CASSAAGGDEQYF.

As regards this clone: The listed genes are named as in mouse. The read finishes 1 residue shy of the CDR3 end, and the germline J gene is used to complete it. The genes are TRBV13-3 and TRBJ2-1, with 11 bases matching TRBD2. Germline V gene data show CDR1 as NNHDY and CDR2 as SYVADS. There are 14 residues in the CDR3. Unmatched junction bases numbered 5, after V lost 3 bases and J lost 9 bases. The CDR3 bases that were read are TGTGCCAGCAGTGTTGGGACTGGGGGAGGTGAGCAGTTC. Translating it yields CASSVGTGGGEQF. The full CDR3 protein reads CASSVGTGGGEQFF.

As for this clone: Gene names follow the mouse nomenclature. The part of the CDR3 DNA that was read is TGTGCCAGCAGCCCGGACTGGGGGGGCCCTGAGCAGTTC. Translation gives CASSPDWGGPEQF. The CDR3 in its entirety is CASSPDWGGPEQFF. V is TRBV4 and J is TRBJ2-1; 13 positions match TRBD2. The read falls 1 residue short of the CDR3 end, and the missing part is taken from the germline J gene. CDR3 length equals 14 residues. The V and J ends lost 5 bases and 8 bases, in that order; junction bases with no gene match: 3. The germline gives CDR1 LGHDT, CDR2 YNNKQL (reference sequence). Full variable domain (missing parts from reference TRBV4 and TRBJ2-1): ETAVFQTPNYHVTQVGNEVSFNCKQTLGHDTMYWYKQDSKKLLKIMFSYNNKQLIVNETVPRRFSPQSSDKAHLNLRIKSVEPEDSAVYLCASSPDWGGPEQFFGPGTRLTVL.

With respect to this clone: Germline and genes here are mouse. The missing CDR3 end, 1 residue past where the read stops, is filled in from the germline J gene. Other nucleotide sequences in the sample specify the same CDR3. The chain joins TRBV26 to TRBJ2-4; tentatively, D is TRBD1 (6 bases). Germline V lookup: CDR1 KGHPV, CDR2 FQNQEV (reference sequence). The germline V and J ends were trimmed by 4 bases and 2 bases, with 7 bases remaining between them. CDR3 length: 13 amino acids. CDR3 in amino acids: CASSRDNQNTLYF. Partial CDR3 DNA: TGTGCCAGCAGTCGGGACAATCAAAACACCTTGTAC.

In regard to this clone: Each gene name is a mouse one. The sequenced fragment ends 1 residue before the CDR3 boundary, so the rest is inferred from the germline J gene. This rearrangement joins TRBV12-2 to TRBJ2-3; D might be TRBD1 (5 bases). Trimming took 0 bases from V and 0 from J, leaving 9 bases between them. This CDR3 has 15 residues. CDR1 and CDR2 from the germline V gene are SGHLS and HYDKME. The CDR3 DNA, read in part, is TGTGCCAGCTCTCTCGAGAGGGGTAGTGCAGAAACGCTGTAT. Its protein product is CASSLERGSAETLY. The CDR3 in its entirety is CASSLERGSAETLYF.

There are a few counts of this clone. Mouse gene names apply. The CDR3 is cut off 1 residue early in the read; its end comes from the germline J gene. The same CDR3 can be traced to other DNA sequences in this sample. The chain employs TRBV31 and TRBJ2-3, with D perhaps TRBD2 (5 bases). Germline CDR1 is GKSSPN and CDR2 is SITVG. V was trimmed by 1 base and J by 0 bases, leaving 11 bases between them. This CDR3 comprises 15 residues. The CDR3 here is CAWSPHWSSAETLYF. CDR3 DNA, as far as it was read: TGTGCCTGGAGTCCCCACTGGAGTAGTGCAGAAACGCTGTAT.

Notes on this clone: Gene names denote mouse genes. The read halts 1 residue ahead of the CDR3 end, with the missing end drawn from the germline J gene. This sequence joins TRBV1 and TRBJ2-3; 12 bases align to TRBD1. CDR1 is NSQYPW and CDR2 is LRSPGD in the germline V gene (reference sequence). The length of the CDR3 is 15 residues. With 6 bases clipped from V and 4 bases from J, the junction kept 5 bases outside the gene matches. CDR3 amino acids: CTCRRGQGATETLYF. The DNA read from the CDR3 is TGCACCTGCAGACGGGGACAGGGGGCTACAGAAACGCTGTAT.

This clone was detected only a few times. Mouse gene names and germline throughout. CDR3 loop: CASSLYEGGYEQYF. CDR3 bases read: TGTGCCAGCAGTCTGTATGAGGGGGGGTATGAACAGTAC. J is TRBJ2-7 and V is TRBV24; a possible D gene is TRBD2 (7 bases). The read ends 1 residue shy of where the CDR3 ends; the end is completed using the germline J gene. Germline CDR1 is KGHTA and CDR2 is FRNEEI. Deletions cut 0 bases from V and 4 bases from J, with 10 bases between. The CDR3 is made up of 14 amino acids.

Details on this clone: Gene names and germline refer to mouse. The observed sequence ends 1 residue before the CDR3 terminus, with the missing tail filled in from the germline J gene. The chain recombines TRBV23 with TRBJ2-7; the table's TRBD1 call for D was not verified on the DNA. The CDR3 consists of 14 residues. The germline V gene encodes CDR1 KGHTA and CDR2 FQNQQP. CDR3 loop: CSSSRTGVTYEQYF. The CDR3 DNA, read in part, is TGCTCCAGCAGTCGGACAGGGGTGACCTATGAACAGTAC.